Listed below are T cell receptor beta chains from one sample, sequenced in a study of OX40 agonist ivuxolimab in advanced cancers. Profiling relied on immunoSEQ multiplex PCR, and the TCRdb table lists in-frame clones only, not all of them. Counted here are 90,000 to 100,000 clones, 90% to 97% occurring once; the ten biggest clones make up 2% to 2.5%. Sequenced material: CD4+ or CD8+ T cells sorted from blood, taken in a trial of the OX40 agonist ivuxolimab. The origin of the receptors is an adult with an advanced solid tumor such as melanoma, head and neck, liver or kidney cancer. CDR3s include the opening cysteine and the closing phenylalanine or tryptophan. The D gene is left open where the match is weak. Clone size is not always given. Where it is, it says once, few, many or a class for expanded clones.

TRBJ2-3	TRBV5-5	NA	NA	TGTGCCAGCAGCCCTATATCGGATACGCAGTATTTT	CASSPISDTQYF
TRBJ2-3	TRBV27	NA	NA	TGTGCCAGCAGTTTAATACCTAGGACAACGACAGATACGCAGTATTTT	CASSLIPRTTTDTQYF
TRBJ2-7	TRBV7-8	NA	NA	TGTGCCAGCAGCTTTGAGGGGCAGACCACCTACGAGCAGTACTTC	CASSFEGQTTYEQYF
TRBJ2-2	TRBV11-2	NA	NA	TGTGCCAGCAGCTTAGATGTTCGCACCGGGGAGCTGTTTTTT	CASSLDVRTGELFF
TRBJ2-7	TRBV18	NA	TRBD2	TGTGCCAGCTCACCACTCTCGACTAGCGGGGGGGGTTCCTACGAGCAGTACTTC	CASSPLSTSGGGSYEQYF
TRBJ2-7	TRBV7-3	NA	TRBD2	TGTGCCAGCAGCTTCGCTAGCGGCCACTACGAGCAGTACTTC	CASSFASGHYEQYF
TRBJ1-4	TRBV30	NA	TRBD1	TGTGCCTACACAGGGGGCTTTAATGAAAAACTGTTTTTT	CAYTGGFNEKLFF
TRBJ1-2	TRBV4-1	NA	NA	TGCGCCAGCACCCTCACGGGGTCTCACTTCTATGGCTACACCTTC	CASTLTGSHFYGYTF
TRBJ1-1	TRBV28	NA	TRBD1	TGTGCCAGCAGTTTATCACCCACAGGGGGTACTGAAGCTTTCTTT	CASSLSPTGGTEAFF
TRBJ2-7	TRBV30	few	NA	TGTGCCTGGAGTGTTCGGATCTCCTACGAGCAGTACTTC	CAWSVRISYEQYF
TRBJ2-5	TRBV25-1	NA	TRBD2	TGTGCCAGCAGTGAGGGTGCGGGGGGGTACCAAGAGACCCAGTACTTC	CASSEGAGGYQETQYF
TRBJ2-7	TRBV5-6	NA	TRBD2	TGTGCCAGCAGCTTACGCGGGGGATGGCGGGACGAGCAGTACTTC	CASSLRGGWRDEQYF
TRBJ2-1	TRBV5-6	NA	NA	TGTGCCAGCAGCTTGCCTCGGTACAATGAGCAGTTCTTC	CASSLPRYNEQFF
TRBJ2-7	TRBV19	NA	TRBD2	TGTGCCAGTAGTATCCGAACTAGCGGGAGCTCCTACGAGCAGTACTTC	CASSIRTSGSSYEQYF
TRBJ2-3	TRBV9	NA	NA	TGTGCCAGCAGCGAACACCCAGTAGTACCAAGCACAGATACGCAGTATTTT	CASSEHPVVPSTDTQYF
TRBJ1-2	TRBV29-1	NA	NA	TGCAGCGTTGATTCGTCGGCTTATGGCTACACCTTC	CSVDSSAYGYTF
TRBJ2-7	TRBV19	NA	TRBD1	TGTGCCAGTAGTTTTGGGACAGGGAGCTCCTACGAGCAGTACTTC	CASSFGTGSSYEQYF
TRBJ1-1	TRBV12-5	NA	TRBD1	TGTGCTAGTGGCCAGGGGGGCTCAGGCACTGAAGCTTTCTTT	CASGQGGSGTEAFF
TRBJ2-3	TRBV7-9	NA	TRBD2	TGTGCCAGCAGCACGACTAGCGGGGGCTTCGGGGATACGCAGTATTTT	CASSTTSGGFGDTQYF
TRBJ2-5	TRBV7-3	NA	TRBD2	TGTGCCAGCAGCCCCGGGACTAGCGGGAGTGAGACCCAGTACTTC	CASSPGTSGSETQYF
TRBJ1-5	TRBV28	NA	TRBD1	TGTGCCAGCAGACCCGGGACAGGGAGCAATCAGCCCCAGCATTTT	CASRPGTGSNQPQHF
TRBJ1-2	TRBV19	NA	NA	TGTGCCAGTAGTATTGTTATGGACGGGAACTATGGCTACACCTTC	CASSIVMDGNYGYTF
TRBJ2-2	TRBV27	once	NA	TGTGCCAGCAGTTCTCGGAACGGGGAGCTGTTTTTT	CASSSRNGELFF
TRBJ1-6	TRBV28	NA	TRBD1	TGTGCCAGCAGTTTCAGGGGGAATTCACCCCTCCACTTT	CASSFRGNSPLHF
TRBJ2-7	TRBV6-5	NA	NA	TGTGCCAGCAGTTACGCTGGTAGCCCCGAGCAGTACTTC	CASSYAGSPEQYF
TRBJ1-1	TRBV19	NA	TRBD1	TGTGCCAGTACCGAGGACAGGGACACTGAAGCTTTCTTT	CASTEDRDTEAFF
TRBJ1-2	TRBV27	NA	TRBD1	TGTGCCAGCAGTTTAAGGGGGACAGCGTATGGCTACACCTTC	CASSLRGTAYGYTF
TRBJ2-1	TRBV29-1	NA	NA	TGCAGCGTTGAAACGGGGCTTTATGAGCAGTTCTTC	CSVETGLYEQFF
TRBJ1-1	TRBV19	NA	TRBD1	TGTGCCAGTAGTATCGGGACAGGGGGTACCACTGAAGCTTTCTTT	CASSIGTGGTTEAFF
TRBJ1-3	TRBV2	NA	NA	TGTGCCAGCAGTGAGGGGATCTCTGGAAACACCATATATTTT	CASSEGISGNTIYF
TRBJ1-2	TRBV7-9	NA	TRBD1	TGTGCCAGCAGCTTCGTCACAGGGGACTATGGCTACACCTTC	CASSFVTGDYGYTF
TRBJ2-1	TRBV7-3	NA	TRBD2	TGTGCCAGCAGCTCTTGGGGGGGCAATGAGCAGTTCTTC	CASSSWGGNEQFF
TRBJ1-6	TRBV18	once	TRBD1	TGTGCCAGCTCGACAGGGACGAATAATTCACCCCTCCACTTT	CASSTGTNNSPLHF
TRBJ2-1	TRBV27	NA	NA	TGTGCCAGCAGTACGGGAGTGGGACATGAGCAGTTCTTC	CASSTGVGHEQFF
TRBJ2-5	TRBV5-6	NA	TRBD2	TGTGCCAGCAGTAAGGGACTAGCGGGAGTTCCACCAAAAGAGACCCAGTACTTC	CASSKGLAGVPPKETQYF
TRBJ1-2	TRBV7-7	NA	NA	TGTGCCAGCAGCTACAGACGGATCTATGGCTACACCTTC	CASSYRRIYGYTF
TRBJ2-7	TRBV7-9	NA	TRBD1	TGTGCCAGCAGCTCGGACCCGGGACAGGGCAGCTACGAGCAGTACTTC	CASSSDPGQGSYEQYF
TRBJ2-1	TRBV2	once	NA	TGTGCCAGCAGTCCGACAGAATCATACAATGAGCAGTTCTTC	CASSPTESYNEQFF
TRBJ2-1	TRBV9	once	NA	TGTGCCAGCAGCCCCCTGGGAGGATCCAATGAGCAGTTCTTC	CASSPLGGSNEQFF
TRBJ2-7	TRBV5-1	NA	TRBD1	TGCGCCAGCAGCCCCCGGGACAGGGACTACGAGCAGTACTTC	CASSPRDRDYEQYF
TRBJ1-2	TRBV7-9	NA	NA	TGTGCCAGCAGCTTATTAGGTGGCTACACCTTC	CASSLLGGYTF
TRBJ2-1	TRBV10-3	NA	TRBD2	TGTGCCATCAGTGAGTCGAGTCGGGGGGACGGGGAGCAGTTCTTC	CAISESSRGDGEQFF
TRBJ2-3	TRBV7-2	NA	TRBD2	TGTGCCAGCAGCTTAGTGCGGGAGTACGGAGATACGCAGTATTTT	CASSLVREYGDTQYF
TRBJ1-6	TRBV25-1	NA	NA	TGTGCCAGCAGTGAATATTCGGGTTCACCCCTCCACTTT	CASSEYSGSPLHF
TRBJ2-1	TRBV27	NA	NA	TGTGCCAGCAGTTTATCGACCATCGAAACCAATGAGCAGTTCTTC	CASSLSTIETNEQFF
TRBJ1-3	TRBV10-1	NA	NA	TGCGCCAGCAGTGAGTCGGCACCGGTAAGCTCTGGAAACACCATATATTTT	CASSESAPVSSGNTIYF
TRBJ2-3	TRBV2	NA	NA	TGTGCCAGCAGAGGAATCACAGATACGCAGTATTTT	CASRGITDTQYF
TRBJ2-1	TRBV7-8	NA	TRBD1	TGTGCCAGCAGCTTCGACGACAGGGGGCTGGAGGGTGAGCAGTTCTTC	CASSFDDRGLEGEQFF
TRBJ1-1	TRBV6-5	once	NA	NA	CASSSSTGLNTEAFF